This TCR beta chain originates from a study of blood T cell repertoires in COVID-19. Study background: PBMCs, B-cell-depleted T cells, or T cells provided the cDNA or gDNA that made up the material.

This CDR3 is built from 16 residues. V shed 0 bases and J 7 bases; nucleotides not matched to a gene: 10. The germline V gene has CDR1 MGHRA and CDR2 YSYEKL. Original processing notes: Reference gene primer amplification in the assay estimated nucleated cell counts. Here immunoSEQ multiplex PCR was the method, and the copy in TCRdb shows in-frame clones only, minus some. The V and J calls and clone size come from that table; D and trimming were worked out from the DNA. Altogether some 380,000 clones are present, more than 75% being singletons, with the ten largest covering 1.3%. This clone was recorded once.

The chain employs TRBV4-1 and TRBJ2-5, with 8 bases lining up with TRBD2. Material: PBMCs or T cells enriched from blood (not recorded which). The source of this sequence is a man aged 25-45 years who had recovered from COVID-19. The CDR3 sequence is CASSQDPAGVLGTQYF. The CDR3 region has the DNA TGCGCCAGCAGCCAAGATCCAGCGGGGGTTCTTGGGACCCAGTACTTC.